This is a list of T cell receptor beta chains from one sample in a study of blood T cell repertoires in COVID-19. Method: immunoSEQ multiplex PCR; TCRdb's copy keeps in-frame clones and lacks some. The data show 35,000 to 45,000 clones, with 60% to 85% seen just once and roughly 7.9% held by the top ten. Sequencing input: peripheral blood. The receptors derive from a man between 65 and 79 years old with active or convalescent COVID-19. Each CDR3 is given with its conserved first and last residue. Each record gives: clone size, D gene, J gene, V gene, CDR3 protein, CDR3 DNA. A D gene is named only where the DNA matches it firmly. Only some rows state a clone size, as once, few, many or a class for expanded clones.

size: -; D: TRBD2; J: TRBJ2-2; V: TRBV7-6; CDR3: CATRGGPNTGELFF; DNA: TGTGCCACTCGGGGGGGCCCGAACACCGGGGAGCTGTTTTTT
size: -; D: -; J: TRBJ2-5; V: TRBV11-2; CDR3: CASSFVNQETQYF; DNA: TGTGCCAGCAGCTTTGTAAACCAAGAGACCCAGTACTTC
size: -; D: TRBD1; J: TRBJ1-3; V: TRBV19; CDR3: CASSRSLPGTVSGNTIYF; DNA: TGTGCCAGTAGCCGGAGTCTGCCGGGGACAGTCTCTGGAAACACCATATATTTT
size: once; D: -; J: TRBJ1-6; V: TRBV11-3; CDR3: CASSYHSRNSPLHF; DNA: TGTGCCAGCAGCTACCACTCACGTAATTCACCCCTCCACTTT
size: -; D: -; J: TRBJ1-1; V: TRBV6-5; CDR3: CASSYTAAKGVDAFF; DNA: TGTGCCAGCAGTTACACCGCCGCGAAGGGAGTGGATGCTTTCTTT
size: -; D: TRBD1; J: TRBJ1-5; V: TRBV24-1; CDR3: CATSDFPSDRADQPQHF; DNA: TGTGCCACCAGTGATTTTCCTTCCGACAGGGCAGATCAGCCCCAGCATTTT
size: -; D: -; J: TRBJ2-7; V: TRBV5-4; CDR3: CASSLGGVMAYEQYF; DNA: TGTGCCAGCAGCTTGGGCGGGGTCATGGCGTACGAGCAGTACTTC
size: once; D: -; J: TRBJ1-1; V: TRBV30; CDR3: CAWKTNMNTEAFF; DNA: TGTGCCTGGAAGACTAACATGAACACTGAAGCTTTCTTT
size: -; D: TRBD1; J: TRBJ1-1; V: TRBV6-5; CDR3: CASRTTGGNTEAFF; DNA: TGTGCCAGCAGGACCACAGGGGGGAACACTGAAGCTTTCTTT
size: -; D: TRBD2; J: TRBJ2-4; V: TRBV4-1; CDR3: CASSTLAGAKNIQYF; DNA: TGCGCCAGCTCCACTCTAGCGGGGGCCAAAAACATTCAGTACTTC
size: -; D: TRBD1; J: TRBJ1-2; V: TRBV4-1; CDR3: CASSQETGSFSYTF; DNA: TGCGCCAGCAGCCAGGAGACAGGGTCTTTCAGCTACACCTTC
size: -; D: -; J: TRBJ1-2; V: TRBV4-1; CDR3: CASRLNYRQNYGYTF; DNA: TGCGCCAGCCGACTCAATTACCGACAGAACTATGGCTACACCTTC
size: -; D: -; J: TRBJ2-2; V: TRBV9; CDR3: CASMRNRDTGELFF; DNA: TGTGCCAGCATGAGGAACAGGGACACCGGGGAGCTGTTTTTT
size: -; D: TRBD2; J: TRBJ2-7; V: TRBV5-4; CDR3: CASSLAGGQYEQYF; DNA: TGTGCCAGCAGCTTAGCGGGGGGGCAGTACGAGCAGTACTTC
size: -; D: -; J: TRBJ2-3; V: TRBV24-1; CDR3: CATSDPGRMGTDTQYF; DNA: TGTGCCACCAGTGATCCAGGGAGGATGGGCACAGATACGCAGTATTTT
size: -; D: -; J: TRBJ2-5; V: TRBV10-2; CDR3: CASSGLLSKETQYF; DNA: TGCGCCAGCAGTGGACTACTCTCCAAGGAGACCCAGTACTTC
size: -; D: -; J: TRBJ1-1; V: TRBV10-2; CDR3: CASRGAQGTEAFF; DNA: TGCGCCAGCAGGGGGGCCCAGGGGACTGAAGCTTTCTTT
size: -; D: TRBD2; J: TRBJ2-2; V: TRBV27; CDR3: CASSLEGRVAGGPDTGELFF; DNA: TGTGCCAGCAGTTTAGAAGGTCGAGTGGCGGGGGGGCCGGACACCGGGGAGCTGTTTTTT
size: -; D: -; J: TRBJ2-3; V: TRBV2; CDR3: CASRTGLTENTDTQYF; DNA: TGTGCCAGCAGGACGGGACTCACCGAAAATACAGATACGCAGTATTTT
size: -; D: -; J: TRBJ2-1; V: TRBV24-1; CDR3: CATSGGGYVRDEQFF; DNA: TGTGCCACCAGTGGGGGGGGCTACGTGAGGGATGAGCAGTTCTTC
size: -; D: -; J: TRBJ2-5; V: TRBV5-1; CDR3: CASSLIGETQYF; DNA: TGCGCCAGCAGCTTAATCGGGGAGACCCAGTACTTC
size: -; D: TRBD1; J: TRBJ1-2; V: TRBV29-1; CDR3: CSLATGAGGYTF; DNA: TGCAGCCTAGCGACAGGGGCCGGGGGCTACACCTTC
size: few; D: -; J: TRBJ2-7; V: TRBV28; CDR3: CATQSSPQGHEQYF; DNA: TGTGCCACCCAATCCTCCCCGCAGGGGCACGAGCAGTACTTC
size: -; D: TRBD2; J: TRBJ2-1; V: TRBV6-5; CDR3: CASSYRGGAREQFF; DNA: TGTGCCAGCAGTTACCGCGGGGGGGCGCGAGAGCAGTTCTTC
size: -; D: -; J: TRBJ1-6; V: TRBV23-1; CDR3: CASGPMEEPLHF; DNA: TGCGCCAGCGGCCCCATGGAGGAACCCCTCCACTTT
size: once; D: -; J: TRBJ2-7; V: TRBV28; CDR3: CASSYPTGSYEQYF; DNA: TGTGCCAGCAGTTACCCCACGGGGTCCTACGAGCAGTACTTC
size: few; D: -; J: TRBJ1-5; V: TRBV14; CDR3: CASSHLNQPQHF; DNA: TGTGCCAGCAGCCACCTCAATCAGCCCCAGCATTTT
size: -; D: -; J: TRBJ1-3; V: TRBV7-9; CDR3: CASKWGDLSGNTIYF; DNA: TGTGCCAGCAAGTGGGGCGACCTCTCTGGAAACACCATATATTTT
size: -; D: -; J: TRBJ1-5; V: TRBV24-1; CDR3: CATSDYYSNQPQHF; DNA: TGTGCCACCAGTGATTATTATAGCAATCAGCCCCAGCATTTT
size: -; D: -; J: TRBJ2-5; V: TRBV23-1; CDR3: CASRSGTQYF; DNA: TGCGCCAGCAGATCGGGGACCCAGTACTTC
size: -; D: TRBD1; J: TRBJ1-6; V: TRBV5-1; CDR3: CASSLGQGKPLHF; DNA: TGCGCCAGCAGCTTGGGACAGGGGAAACCCCTCCACTTT
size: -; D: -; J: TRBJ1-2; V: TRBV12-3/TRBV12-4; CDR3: CASRSQGSRGYTF; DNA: TGTGCCAGCAGGTCACAGGGAAGTCGGGGCTACACCTTC
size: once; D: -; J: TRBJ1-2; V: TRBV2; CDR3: CASRLESYGYTF; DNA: TGTGCCAGCAGGTTGGAGAGCTATGGCTACACCTTC
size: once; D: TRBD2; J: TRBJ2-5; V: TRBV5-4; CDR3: CATRKGLAVQETQYF; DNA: TGTGCCACCCGTAAGGGACTAGCGGTTCAAGAGACCCAGTACTTC
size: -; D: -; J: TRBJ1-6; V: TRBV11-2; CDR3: CASTHRDIPNSPLHF; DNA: TGTGCCAGCACACACCGGGACATCCCTAATTCACCCCTCCACTTT
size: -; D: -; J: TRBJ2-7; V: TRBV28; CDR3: CASGSGLAYEQYF; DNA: TGTGCCAGCGGATCAGGCCTCGCCTACGAGCAGTACTTC
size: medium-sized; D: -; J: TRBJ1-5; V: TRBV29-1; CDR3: CSVAQGGWDQPQHF; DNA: TGCAGCGTTGCTCAGGGAGGATGGGATCAGCCCCAGCATTTT
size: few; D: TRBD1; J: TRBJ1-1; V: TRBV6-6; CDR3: CASSWDRKEAFF; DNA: TGTGCCAGCAGCTGGGACAGGAAAGAAGCTTTCTTT
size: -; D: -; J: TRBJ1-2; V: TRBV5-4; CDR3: CASSPREGGVRGYTF; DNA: TGTGCCAGCAGCCCCCGGGAGGGAGGGGTTCGGGGCTACACCTTC
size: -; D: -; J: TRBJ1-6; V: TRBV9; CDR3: CASSPRGGGSPLHF; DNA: TGTGCCAGCAGCCCGAGGGGGGGTGGTTCACCCCTCCACTTT
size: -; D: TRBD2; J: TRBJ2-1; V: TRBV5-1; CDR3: CASKGLAGNYEQFF; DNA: TGCGCCAGCAAGGGACTAGCGGGGAACTATGAGCAGTTCTTC
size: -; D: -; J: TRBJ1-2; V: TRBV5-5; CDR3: CASSFDRTYGYTF; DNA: TGTGCCAGCAGCTTCGACAGGACGTATGGCTACACCTTC
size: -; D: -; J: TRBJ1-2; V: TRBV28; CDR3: CASSPQGGVNYGYTF; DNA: TGTGCCAGCAGTCCTCAGGGAGGGGTCAACTATGGCTACACCTTC
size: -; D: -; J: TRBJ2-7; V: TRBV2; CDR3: CASTKQGPSYEQYF; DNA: TGTGCCAGCACCAAGCAGGGCCCTTCCTACGAGCAGTACTTC
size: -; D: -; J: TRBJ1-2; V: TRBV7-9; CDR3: CASSDQTSYGYTF; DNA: TGTGCCAGCAGCGATCAGACTAGCTATGGCTACACCTTC
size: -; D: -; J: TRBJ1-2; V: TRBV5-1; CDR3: CASSLASTGMGYGYTF; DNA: TGCGCCAGCAGCTTGGCCTCAACAGGGATGGGCTATGGCTACACCTTC
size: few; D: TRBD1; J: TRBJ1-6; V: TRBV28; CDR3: CASSAKTGLVSPLHF; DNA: TGTGCCAGCAGTGCCAAGACAGGGCTCGTTTCACCCCTCCACTTT
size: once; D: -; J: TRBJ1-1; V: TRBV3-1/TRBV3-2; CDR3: CASSQQGNTEAFF; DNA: TGTGCCAGCAGCCAGCAGGGGAACACTGAAGCTTTCTTT
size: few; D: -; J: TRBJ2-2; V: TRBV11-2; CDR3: CASSLDRDTTGELFF; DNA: TGTGCCAGCAGCTTAGACCGGGACACCACCGGGGAGCTGTTTTTT
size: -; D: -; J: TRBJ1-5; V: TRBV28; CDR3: CASTLRQVYSNQPQHF; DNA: TGTGCCAGCACCCTTCGACAGGTCTATAGCAATCAGCCCCAGCATTTT
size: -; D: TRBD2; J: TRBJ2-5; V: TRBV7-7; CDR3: CASSLGLGTQTQYF; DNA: TGTGCTAGCAGCCTCGGACTAGGAACTCAGACCCAGTACTTC
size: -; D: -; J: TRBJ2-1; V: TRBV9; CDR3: CASSVDPGAYNEQFF; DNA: TGTGCCAGCAGCGTAGACCCGGGAGCCTACAATGAGCAGTTCTTC